This T cell receptor (beta chain) stems from a study of OX40 agonist ivuxolimab in advanced cancers. Assay used: immunoSEQ multiplex PCR; TCRdb lists only in-frame clones, some missing. The data contain 75,000 to 100,000 clones, 84% of them seen just once; the ten biggest clones take up about 6%. Trimming stripped 4 bases from V and 6 bases from J, with 7 bases between. The CDR3 covers 12 residues. Germline assignment: CDR1 MRHNA and CDR2 SNTAGT. This chain links TRBV6-4 with TRBJ2-1; no clear D gene. The receptor was derived from an adult with an advanced solid tumor such as melanoma, head and neck, liver or kidney cancer. The sample here was CD4+ or CD8+ T cells sorted from blood, taken in a trial of the OX40 agonist ivuxolimab. CDR3 protein: CASSGPSNEQFF. CDR3 sequence (DNA): TGTGCCAGCAGTGGACCGAGCAATGAGCAGTTCTTC.